These 13 T cell receptor beta chains share one sample of origin, sequenced in a study of T cells in Graves' hyperthyroidism and ophthalmopathy. TCR beta CDR3 region amplification was performed from RNA transcripts. Researchers ran a first-round RT-PCR on the TCR CDR3 using the HTBI primer set. TCRdb analysed the multiplex PCR reads with MiXCR anew, one entry per CDR3 protein. The sample yields about 540,000 distinct CDR3 sequences, 46% seen once. Sample: peripheral blood or thyroid tissue (not recorded which). The receptors were gathered from a woman aged 18-35 years with Graves' hyperthyroidism.

This clonotype was seen at least ten times. Here the CDR3 reads CSARRTGGSGPQHF. In DNA form, the CDR3 reads TGCAGTGCTAGGAGGACAGGGGGAAGTGGGCCCCAGCATTTT. The J gene is TRBJ1-5, the V gene TRBV20-1, with TRBD1 identical over 10 bases. Germline CDR1 and CDR2: DFQATT and SNEGSKA (reference sequence). CDR3 length: 14 amino acids. V lost 3 bases, J lost 9 bases, and 8 bases stayed unmatched.

The rearrangement joins TRBV7-2 to TRBJ2-3, with 8 bases lining up with TRBD1. CDR1 is SGHTA and CDR2 is FQGNSA in the germline V gene. CDR3 length: 14 amino acids. The J segment lost 3 bases and the V segment lost 7 bases, leaving 6 bases of the junction unmatched. The CDR3 is CASTRDRGTDTQYF. DNA of the CDR3: TGTGCCAGCACCCGTGACAGGGGTACAGATACGCAGTATTTT.

About this clonotype itself: The CDR3 carries no conserved terminal phenylalanine or tryptophan, so it likely arises from a read error. The chain combines TRBV20-1 with TRBJ1-1; D remains unclear. CDR3 size: 13 residues. Trimming stripped 3 bases from V and 0 bases from J, with 8 bases between. Germline V lookup: CDR1 DFQATT, CDR2 SNEGSKA (reference sequence). The CDR3 here is CSARRDLNTEAFS. CDR3 nucleotide sequence: TGCAGTGCTAGGAGAGATTTGAACACTGAAGCTTTCTCT.

The chain has TRBV7-9 and TRBJ2-5, with TRBD2 matching over 7 bases. Germline CDR1 reads SEHNR; CDR2 reads FQNEAQ (reference sequence). This CDR3 is built from 15 residues. With V trimmed by 3 bases and J by 5 bases, 9 bases remained unmatched. CDR3 sequence reads: CASSLAGGRRETQYF. As DNA, the CDR3 is TGTGCCAGCAGCTTGGCCGGGGGGAGACGGGAGACCCAGTACTTC. Using reference TRBV7-9 and TRBJ2-5 for the parts outside the CDR3, the full variable domain is DTGVSQNPRHKITKRGQNVTFRCDPISEHNRLYWYRQTLGQGPEFLTYFQNEAQLEKSRLLSDRFSAERPKGSFSTLEIQRTEQGDSAMYLCASSLAGGRRETQYFGPGTRLLVL.

This clonotype occurred once. The chain combines TRBV7-9 with TRBJ2-7, with 10 positions matching TRBD1. The CDR3 sequence is 14 residues long. The germline V gene has CDR1 SEHNR and CDR2 FQNEAQ (reference sequence). The V segment lost 5 bases and the J segment 3 bases; nucleotides outside the gene matches: 4. CDR3 amino acids: CASSGTGEFYEQYF. In nucleotides, the CDR3 is TGTGCCAGCAGCGGGACAGGGGAGTTCTACGAGCAGTACTTC.

This clonotype showed up many times. CDR3 in DNA: TGTGCCAGCAACCCATTAGAGAGTGGAGAGACCCAGTACTTC. Amino acids: CASNPLESGETQYF. The chain couples TRBV7-9 to TRBJ2-5, with no clear D. The CDR3 totals 14 residues. Looked up from germline, CDR1 is SEHNR and CDR2 is FQNEAQ (reference sequence). V was pared by 7 bases and J by 4 bases, with 16 bases between.

This clonotype showed up just a few times. The chain recombines TRBV29-1 with TRBJ2-1; TRBD1 or TRBD2 may be the D gene (5 bases each). V lost 5 bases to trimming and J lost 5 bases, with 10 bases between them. From germline, CDR1 is SQVTM and CDR2 ANQGSEA. The CDR3 spans 12 residues. The CDR3 DNA sequence: TGCAGCGTTCGAGGGGTGGACAATGAGCAGTTCTTC. The encoded protein is CSVRGVDNEQFF.

This clonotype was picked up many times. The rearrangement links TRBV5-8 to TRBJ1-4, with 8 bases that match TRBD1. Trimming removed 3 bases from V and 3 bases from J; junction bases left unmatched: 1. This CDR3 is 14 amino acids long. CDR1 is SGHTS and CDR2 is YDEGEE in the germline V gene. The CDR3 is CASSSTGANEKLFF. The CDR3 region has the DNA TGTGCCAGCAGCTCGACAGGGGCTAATGAAAAACTGTTTTTT.

The sample holds many counts of this clonotype. The V and J genes are TRBV19 and TRBJ1-1, with D unclear. V was cut by 2 bases and J by 5 bases, with 9 bases left in between. CDR3 size: 13 residues. Germline assignment: CDR1 LNHDA and CDR2 SQIVND (reference sequence). This CDR3 reads CASSIRLRTEAFF. The CDR3 DNA is TGTGCCAGTAGTATACGGCTGCGGACTGAAGCTTTCTTT.

This clonotype occurred many times. This chain links TRBV24-1 with TRBJ1-5; D is perhaps TRBD1 (6 bases). Germline V lookup: CDR1 KGHDR, CDR2 SFDVKD. The CDR3 covers 16 residues. Trimming removed 5 bases from V and 1 base from J, with 14 bases in between. CDR3 nucleotides: TGTGCCACCAGTGCCTCGGGGGGGCTGAGCAATCAGCCCCAGCATTTT. Residues: CATSASGGLSNQPQHF.

V is TRBV7-2 and J is TRBJ2-6; 8 bases fit TRBD1. CDR3 length: 18 residues. CDR1 SGHTA and CDR2 FQGNSA come from the germline V gene. V trimming: 1 base; J trimming: 0 bases; junction bases outside the gene matches: 5. CDR3 DNA sequence: TGTGCCAGCAGCTTAGACCAGGGGGCCGACTCTGGGGCCAACGTCCTGACTTTC. Amino acids: CASSLDQGADSGANVLTF.

This clonotype showed up just once. Being one base from a much bigger clone, this may be a read error. The chain recombines TRBV2 with TRBJ1-1, with TRBD1 as a possible D gene (5 bases). The germline gives CDR1 SNHLY, CDR2 FYNNEI. The V end was cut by 8 bases, the J end by 4 bases, with 11 bases between. The CDR3 has 12 amino acids. The CDR3 here is CASGSGTTEAFF. As DNA, the CDR3 is TGTGCCAGCGGTTCCGGGACCACTGAAGCTTTCTTT. Combining the CDR3 with reference TRBV2 and TRBJ1-1 gives the whole variable domain EPEVTQTPSHQVTQMGQEVILRCVPISNHLYFYWYRQILGQKVEFLVSFYNNEISEKSEIFDDQFSVERPDGSNFTLKIRSTKLEDSAMYFCASGSGTTEAFFGQGTRLTVV.

The CDR3 here is CASSLGGGVTGELFF. CDR3 nucleotides: TGTGCCAGCAGCTTGGGGGGCGGGGTCACCGGGGAGCTGTTTTTT. V is TRBV7-2 and J is TRBJ2-2; D may be TRBD1 or TRBD2 (6 bases each). This CDR3 contains 15 residues. Germline values: CDR1 SGHTA, CDR2 FQGNSA. The V end lost 3 bases, the J end lost 4 bases, and 12 bases lay between the germline ends.